This T cell receptor (beta chain) originates from a study of Graves' ophthalmopathy and Graves' hyperthyroidism. From RNA, the CDR3 regions of TCR beta chains were amplified and sequenced. RT-PCR with HTBI primers came first, then second-round multiplex PCR. TCRdb passed the multiplex PCR reads through MiXCR, listing each CDR3 protein once. The sample lists about 640,000 distinct CDR3 sequences, about 40% seen once, with 3% to 4% in the top ten. Of note for this clonotype: Since a much larger clone is just one base distant, this may be a read error. The missing conserved phenylalanine or tryptophan at the end of this CDR3 makes a read error likely.

Germline CDR1 and CDR2: SGHDT and YYEEEE. V was clipped by 0 bases and J by 4 bases; unmatched bases: 1. There are 14 residues in the CDR3. The rearrangement links TRBV5-6 to TRBJ2-7; 10 bases line up with TRBD2. The receptor was isolated from an adult man with Graves' ophthalmopathy. Sequenced: peripheral blood. The CDR3: CASSLVAGGYEQYL. Here the CDR3 DNA reads TGTGCCAGCAGCTTGGTAGCGGGAGGTTACGAGCAGTACCTC.